Listed below are T cell receptor beta chains from one sample, sequenced in a study of cytomegalovirus exposure and HLA in healthy donors. Sequencing used immunoSEQ multiplex PCR; TCRdb keeps in-frame clones, though not all of them. The table lists 120,000 or so clones, 15% to 17% of them singletons, with under 2.5% in the top ten. Sequences were obtained from PBMCs. The receptors originated from a woman between 18 and 29 years old in good health and CMV-seronegative. Both conserved end residues are part of each CDR3. A D gene is named only where the DNA matches it firmly. The size of a clone is reported for some rows only, either as once, few or many, or as a class for expanded clones.

cdr3_aa cdr3_nt j_call v_call clone_size d_call
CASSEGLSVEQFF TGCGCCAGCAGTGAGGGGCTCTCGGTTGAGCAGTTCTTC TRBJ2-1 TRBV10-2 few NA
CASSLKSSQATDTQYF TGTGCCAGCAGCTTAAAGTCGAGCCAGGCAACAGATACGCAGTATTTT TRBJ2-3 TRBV7-8 NA NA
CASSKGRKWAGNTEAFF TGTGCCAGCAGCAAAGGTCGTAAATGGGCTGGTAACACTGAAGCTTTCTTT TRBJ1-1 TRBV21-1 few NA
CASNPGEEGTEGYTF TGTGCCAGCAACCCGGGAGAGGAGGGTACTGAAGGCTACACCTTC TRBJ1-2 TRBV5-4 NA NA
CAWSPWTGANTEAFF TGTGCCTGGAGTCCGTGGACAGGGGCGAACACTGAAGCTTTCTTT TRBJ1-1 TRBV30 few TRBD1
CASSGGAGRVETQYF TGTGCCAGCAGCGGGGGTGCAGGGAGGGTGGAGACCCAGTACTTC TRBJ2-5 TRBV5-4 NA TRBD2
CASSYGTLNTEAFF TGTGCCAGCAGTTACGGGACACTGAACACTGAAGCTTTCTTT TRBJ1-1 TRBV6-5 few NA
CASSVGTSGNNEQFF TGTGCCAGCAGCGTCGGGACTAGCGGGAACAATGAGCAGTTCTTC TRBJ2-1 TRBV2 NA TRBD2
CASSTDWLGTDTQYF TGTGCCAGCAGTACTGACTGGCTAGGAACAGATACGCAGTATTTT TRBJ2-3 TRBV6-1 few NA
CATSNGLDPGELFF TGTGCCACCTCAAACGGACTAGACCCCGGGGAGCTGTTTTTT TRBJ2-2 TRBV2 once TRBD2
CASSLVGSSYNEQFF TGCGCCAGCAGCTTGGTCGGGAGCTCCTACAATGAGCAGTTCTTC TRBJ2-1 TRBV5-1 few NA
CASSPSGNSNTEAFF TGCGCCAGCAGCCCCTCCGGGAACTCGAACACTGAAGCTTTCTTT TRBJ1-1 TRBV5-1 NA NA
CATGTSGITEKLFF TGTGCCACCGGCACCTCAGGGATAACGGAAAAACTGTTTTTT TRBJ1-4 TRBV15 NA NA
CASMGGRDGNTIYF TGTGCCAGCATGGGGGGGAGGGATGGAAACACCATATATTTT TRBJ1-3 TRBV6-4 few NA
CASSLLVNEQFF TGTGCCAGCAGCTTATTAGTGAATGAGCAGTTCTTC TRBJ2-1 TRBV11-2 few NA
CASSGAGGTPGANVLTF TGCGCCAGCAGCGGGGCAGGGGGTACACCTGGGGCCAACGTCCTGACTTTC TRBJ2-6 TRBV5-1 NA TRBD1
CASSVEGGSGYTF TGTGCCAGCAGTGTCGAAGGGGGAAGTGGCTACACCTTC TRBJ1-2 TRBV6-1 NA NA
CASSLASVGVQETQYF TGTGCCAGCAGCTTAGCGTCTGTCGGGGTTCAGGAGACCCAGTACTTC TRBJ2-5 TRBV7-2 NA NA
CASSLNGREAFF TGTGCCAGCAGTTTAAACGGTAGGGAGGCTTTCTTT TRBJ1-1 TRBV27 NA NA
CASSYQGMGTEAFF TGTGCCAGCAGTTACCAGGGGATGGGCACTGAAGCTTTCTTT TRBJ1-1 TRBV6-5 NA NA
CASSSLPGQGAYEQYF TGTGCCAGCAGCTCATTACCGGGACAGGGAGCCTACGAGCAGTACTTC TRBJ2-7 TRBV5-8 few TRBD1
CASSYRETNIYNEQFF TGTGCCAGCAGTTACCGGGAAACTAATATCTACAATGAGCAGTTCTTC TRBJ2-1 TRBV27 few NA
CASSVTSSERETQYF TGTGCCAGCAGCGTCACTAGCTCCGAACGGGAGACCCAGTACTTC TRBJ2-5 TRBV2 NA NA
CASSRDRASGNTIYF TGTGCCAGCAGCCGTGACAGGGCTTCTGGAAACACCATATATTTT TRBJ1-3 TRBV4-2 few TRBD1
CAWGRRGETDTQYF TGTGCCTGGGGCCGGAGGGGAGAAACAGATACGCAGTATTTT TRBJ2-3 TRBV30 few NA
CASLGQPNTGELFF TGCGCCAGCCTGGGACAGCCGAACACCGGGGAGCTGTTTTTT TRBJ2-2 TRBV4-1 NA TRBD1
CASSSWGATNEKLFF TGCGCCAGCAGCTCATGGGGGGCAACTAATGAAAAACTGTTTTTT TRBJ1-4 TRBV5-1 few NA
CASSQDPSTDTQYF TGCGCCAGCAGCCAAGATCCTTCCACAGATACGCAGTATTTT TRBJ2-3 TRBV4-3 few NA
CASSLEPGLLEQFF TGCGCCAGCAGCTTGGAGCCGGGATTACTTGAGCAGTTCTTC TRBJ2-1 TRBV5-1 few NA
CASVDVRGSYEQYF TGTGCCAGCGTCGACGTCCGAGGGTCCTACGAGCAGTACTTC TRBJ2-7 TRBV2 NA NA
CASSLSGLQPQHF TGTGCCAGCAGCTTATCAGGGCTTCAGCCCCAGCATTTT TRBJ1-5 TRBV7-9 NA NA
CASFEIYSNQPQHF TGCGCCAGCTTCGAGATCTATAGCAATCAGCCCCAGCATTTT TRBJ1-5 TRBV10-1 few NA
CASSEVVGANYGYTF TGTGCCAGCAGTGAAGTAGTGGGAGCAAACTATGGCTACACCTTC TRBJ1-2 TRBV6-1 NA NA
CASSTDSNQPQHF TGTGCCAGCAGTACCGACTCCAATCAGCCCCAGCATTTT TRBJ1-5 TRBV28 NA NA
CASSYFGNYGYTF TGTGCCAGCAGTTACTTCGGTAACTATGGCTACACCTTC TRBJ1-2 TRBV6-5 few NA
CASSTVGSSYEQYF TGTGCCAGCAGCACCGTGGGCAGTTCCTACGAGCAGTACTTC TRBJ2-7 TRBV11-2 NA NA
CATSRDVNTEAFF TGTGCCACCAGCAGAGACGTGAACACTGAAGCTTTCTTT TRBJ1-1 TRBV15 few NA
CASSVVGMTGTSGSRETQYF TGTGCCAGCAGCGTAGTGGGGATGACAGGGACTAGCGGGAGCCGAGAGACCCAGTACTTC TRBJ2-5 TRBV9 few TRBD2
CASSLPRGLAGGGETQYF TGTGCCAGCAGCTTACCCCGGGGACTAGCGGGAGGGGGGGAGACCCAGTACTTC TRBJ2-5 TRBV7-3 few TRBD2
CASSLSLLGLNTQYF TGTGCCAGCAGTTTATCGCTGCTGGGGCTAAATACGCAGTATTTT TRBJ2-3 TRBV27 few NA
CASSWGRGRDTQYF TGTGCCAGCAGCTGGGGCAGGGGCCGGGATACGCAGTATTTT TRBJ2-3 TRBV5-4 NA NA
CASSPVLNQPQHF TGTGCCAGCAGCCCGGTCCTCAATCAGCCCCAGCATTTT TRBJ1-5 TRBV28 few NA
CASSLRGRGNTEAFF TGCGCCAGCAGCTTAAGGGGTAGAGGGAACACTGAAGCTTTCTTT TRBJ1-1 TRBV5-1 NA NA
CAISEGLRRSKGQPQHF TGTGCCATCAGTGAGGGACTTAGGAGAAGCAAGGGTCAGCCCCAGCATTTT TRBJ1-5 TRBV10-3 few NA
CASSYSTSGGSDTQYF TGTGCCAGCAGTTACTCGACTAGCGGGGGCTCAGATACGCAGTATTTT TRBJ2-3 TRBV6-5 few TRBD2
CASSEPVLSGYEQYF TGTGCCAGCAGTGAACCTGTCCTTAGCGGCTACGAGCAGTACTTC TRBJ2-7 TRBV6-1 NA NA
CASSEMASSGSYNEQFF TGTGCCAGCAGTGAAATGGCGTCTAGCGGCTCCTACAATGAGCAGTTCTTC TRBJ2-1 TRBV2 few TRBD2
CASSYQGASTDTQYF TGTGCCAGCAGTTACCAAGGGGCTAGCACAGATACGCAGTATTTT TRBJ2-3 TRBV6-5 NA NA
CATQNHGTSGPYEQYF TGTGCCACCCAAAACCACGGGACTAGCGGACCCTACGAGCAGTACTTC TRBJ2-7 TRBV15 few TRBD2
CASIPGGASTDTQYF TGTGCCAGCATCCCCGGGGGGGCTAGCACAGATACGCAGTATTTT TRBJ2-3 TRBV27 few TRBD2
CASSNSRGSSGNTIYF TGTGCCAGTAGTAATTCACGGGGAAGCTCTGGAAACACCATATATTTT TRBJ1-3 TRBV19 few NA
CASSPLEGYEQYF TGCGCCAGCAGCCCTCTCGAGGGCTACGAGCAGTACTTC TRBJ2-7 TRBV4-1 NA NA
CASSPLRELNTEAFF TGTGCCAGCAGTCCCCTAAGGGAGCTGAACACTGAAGCTTTCTTT TRBJ1-1 TRBV6-6 NA NA